This T cell receptor (beta chain) derives from a study of identical twins. Notes on the study in general: It was possible that invariant MAIT and iNKT cells partly confounded the zero-insertion analyses. Out-of-frame TCR alpha sharing in monozygotic twins exceeded recombination model predictions.

This clonotype has at least ten counts. Its antigen is not known. Relative to the germline gene, one junction end is altered; a read error may explain this. The CDR3 has 12 residues. MiXCR was run by TCRdb on the 5' RACE reads, yielding one entry per CDR3 protein. The sample contains hundreds of thousands of distinct CDR3 sequences, 5.5% to 8% of which appear only once. These records were also assigned to another study, of yellow fever vaccine responses in identical twins. As reported in that work: Twins' T cell vaccine responses reportedly looked partly convergent, partly personalized.

The sample consisted of memory (CD45RO+) T cells sorted from blood. The sequence was collected from a woman aged 18-35 years in good health. The genes are TRBV12-3 or TRBV12-4 and TRBJ2-3; a weak D match, TRBD1 (5 bases). Here the CDR3 DNA reads TGTGCCAGCACCTTAGGGGCCGATAGGCAGTATTTT. Its protein is CASTLGADRQYF.